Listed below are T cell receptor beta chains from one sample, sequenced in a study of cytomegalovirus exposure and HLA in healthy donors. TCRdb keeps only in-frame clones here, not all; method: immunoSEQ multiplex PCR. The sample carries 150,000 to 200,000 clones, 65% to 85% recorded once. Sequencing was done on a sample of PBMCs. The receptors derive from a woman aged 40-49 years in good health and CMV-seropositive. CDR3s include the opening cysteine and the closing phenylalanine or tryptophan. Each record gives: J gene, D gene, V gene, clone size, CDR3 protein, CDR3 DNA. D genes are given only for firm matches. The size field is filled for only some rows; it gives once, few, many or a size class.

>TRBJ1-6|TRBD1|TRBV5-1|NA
CASSPTGVGQGLNSPLHF
TGCGCCAGCAGCCCAACTGGGGTCGGACAGGGTCTCAATTCACCCCTCCACTTT
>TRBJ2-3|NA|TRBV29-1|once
CSVEAPDLLTDTQYF
TGCAGCGTTGAGGCCCCAGATCTCCTCACAGATACGCAGTATTTT
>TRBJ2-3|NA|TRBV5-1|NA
CASSLARSSDTQYF
TGCGCCAGCAGCTTGGCTAGATCCTCAGATACGCAGTATTTT
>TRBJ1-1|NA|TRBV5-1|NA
CASSPPGGGPDTEAFF
TGCGCCAGCAGCCCTCCCGGGGGGGGCCCTGACACTGAAGCTTTCTTT
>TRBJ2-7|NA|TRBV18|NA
CASSLVQDYEQYF
TGTGCCAGCTCATTGGTGCAGGACTACGAGCAGTACTTC
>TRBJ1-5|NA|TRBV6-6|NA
CASRAGTDYQPQHF
TGTGCCAGCAGGGCAGGGACTGACTATCAGCCCCAGCATTTT
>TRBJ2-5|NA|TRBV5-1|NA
CASSLRGRGETQYF
TGCGCCAGCAGCTTAAGGGGGCGGGGAGAGACCCAGTACTTC
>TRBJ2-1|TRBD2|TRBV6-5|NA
CASGGTSGGRAEQFF
TGTGCCAGCGGGGGGACTAGCGGGGGAAGGGCTGAGCAGTTCTTC
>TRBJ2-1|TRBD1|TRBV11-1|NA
CASSNRDRSYNEQFF
TGTGCCAGCAGTAATCGGGACAGAAGTTACAATGAGCAGTTCTTC
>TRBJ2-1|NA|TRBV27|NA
CASSTPRVRSYNEQFF
TGTGCCAGCAGTACTCCCAGGGTACGCTCCTACAATGAGCAGTTCTTC
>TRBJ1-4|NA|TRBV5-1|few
CASRNLGAEKLFF
TGCGCCAGCAGGAACTTGGGGGCAGAAAAACTGTTTTTT
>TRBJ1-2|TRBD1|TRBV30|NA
CAWTGQGFGSDGYTF
TGTGCCTGGACGGGACAGGGGTTCGGGTCAGATGGCTACACCTTC
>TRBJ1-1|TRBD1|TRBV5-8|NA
CASSHPLQGAAFF
TGTGCCAGCAGCCACCCCCTACAGGGGGCCGCTTTCTTT
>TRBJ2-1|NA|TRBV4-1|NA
CASSQGDFDRNEQFF
TGCGCCAGCAGCCAAGGGGACTTCGACCGGAATGAGCAGTTCTTC
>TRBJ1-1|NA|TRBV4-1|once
CASSQVGGLITEAFF
TGCGCCAGCAGCCAAGTTGGGGGCCTGATCACTGAAGCTTTCTTT
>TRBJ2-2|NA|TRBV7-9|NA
CASSLIIGELFF
TGTGCCAGCAGCTTAATAATCGGGGAGCTGTTTTTT
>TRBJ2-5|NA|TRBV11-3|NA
CASSRSGTEKQETQYF
TGTGCCAGCAGCCGTAGTGGGACTGAAAAACAAGAGACCCAGTACTTC
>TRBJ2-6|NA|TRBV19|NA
CASTTGVFASGANVLTF
TGTGCCAGTACCACCGGGGTATTCGCCTCTGGGGCCAACGTCCTGACTTTC
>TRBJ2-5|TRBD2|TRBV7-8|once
CASSLEGVAGARETQYF
TGTGCCAGCAGCTTAGAGGGAGTAGCGGGGGCGAGAGAGACCCAGTACTTC
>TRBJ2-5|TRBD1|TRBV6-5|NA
CASSRQGHETQYF
TGTGCCAGCAGTAGACAGGGGCACGAGACCCAGTACTTC
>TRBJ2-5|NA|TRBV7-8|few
CASSLGGGTETQYF
TGTGCCAGCAGCTTAGGAGGGGGTACAGAGACCCAGTACTTC
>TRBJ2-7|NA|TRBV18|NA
CASSPNGIEQYF
TGTGCCAGCTCACCAAACGGGATAGAGCAGTACTTC
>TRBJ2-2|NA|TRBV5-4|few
CASSWGAGAAGELFF
TGTGCCAGCAGCTGGGGTGCAGGGGCGGCCGGGGAGCTGTTTTTT
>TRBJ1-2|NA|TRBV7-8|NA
CASSLASGVDYYGYTF
TGTGCCAGCAGCTTAGCGTCGGGGGTGGATTACTATGGCTACACCTTC
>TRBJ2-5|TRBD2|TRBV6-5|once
CASSPTTGLAGPFDF
TGTGCCAGCAGTCCGACCACGGGACTAGCGGGACCATTCGACTTC
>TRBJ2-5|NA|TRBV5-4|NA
CASSTDKNGWETQYF
TGTGCCAGCAGTACAGACAAAAACGGCTGGGAGACCCAGTACTTC
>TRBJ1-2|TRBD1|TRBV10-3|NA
CAISESGTGSGYTF
TGTGCCATCAGTGAGTCCGGGACAGGGTCTGGCTACACCTTC
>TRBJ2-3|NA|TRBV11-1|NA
CASSLVLSSSTDTQYF
TGTGCCAGCAGCTTAGTTCTATCCTCGAGCACAGATACGCAGTATTTT
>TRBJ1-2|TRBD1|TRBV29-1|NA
CSVERTGGVFNYGYTF
TGCAGCGTTGAGAGGACAGGGGGAGTATTTAACTATGGCTACACCTTC
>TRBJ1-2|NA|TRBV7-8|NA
CASSWGEGVRGYTF
TGTGCCAGCAGCTGGGGGGAGGGGGTAAGAGGCTACACCTTC
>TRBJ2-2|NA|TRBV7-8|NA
CASISTAVTGELFF
TGTGCCAGCATATCTACGGCGGTCACCGGGGAGCTGTTTTTT
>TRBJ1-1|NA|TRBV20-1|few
CSGKWRSEAFF
TGCAGTGGTAAGTGGAGGAGTGAAGCTTTCTTT
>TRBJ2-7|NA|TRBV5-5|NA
CASSLASYEQYF
TGTGCCAGCAGCTTGGCTAGTTACGAGCAGTACTTC
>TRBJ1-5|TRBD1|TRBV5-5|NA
CASSRQGEGFQPQHF
TGTGCCAGCAGTCGACAGGGGGAGGGTTTTCAGCCCCAGCATTTT
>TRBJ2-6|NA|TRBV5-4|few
CASSLGGPGANVLTF
TGTGCCAGCAGCCTGGGCGGGCCTGGGGCCAACGTCCTGACTTTC
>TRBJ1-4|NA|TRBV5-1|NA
CASSLNWGTNEKLFF
TGCGCCAGCAGCTTAAATTGGGGCACTAATGAAAAACTGTTTTTT
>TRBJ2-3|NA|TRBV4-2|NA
CASSQDSAGARQGDTQYF
TGTGCCAGCAGCCAAGACTCGGCGGGGGCCAGGCAGGGAGATACGCAGTATTTT
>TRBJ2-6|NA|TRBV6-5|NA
CASSRGGNGANVLTF
TGTGCCAGCAGCCGTGGGGGGAACGGGGCCAACGTCCTGACTTTC
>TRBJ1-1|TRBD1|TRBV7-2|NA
CASSRTGGVGEAFF
TGTGCCAGCAGCCGGACAGGGGGCGTTGGTGAAGCTTTCTTT
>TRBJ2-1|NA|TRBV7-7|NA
CASSLNGYNEQFF
TGTGCCAGCAGCTTAAACGGGTACAATGAGCAGTTCTTC
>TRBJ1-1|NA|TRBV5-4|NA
CASRLGDEAFF
TGTGCCAGCAGGTTGGGAGATGAAGCTTTCTTT
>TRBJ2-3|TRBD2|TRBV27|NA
CASSPNTLAGAHGDTQYF
TGTGCCAGCAGCCCCAATACCCTAGCGGGGGCTCATGGAGATACGCAGTATTTT
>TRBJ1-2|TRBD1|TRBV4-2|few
CASSQDPQTGGEYGYTF
TGTGCCAGCAGCCAAGATCCTCAGACAGGGGGCGAATATGGCTACACCTTC
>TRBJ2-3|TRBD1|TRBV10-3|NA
CATGTASTDTQYF
TGTGCCACAGGGACAGCTAGCACAGATACGCAGTATTTT
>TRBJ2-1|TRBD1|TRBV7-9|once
CSSNPNTGTGHNEQFF
TGTTCCAGCAACCCGAATACCGGGACAGGGCACAATGAGCAGTTCTTC
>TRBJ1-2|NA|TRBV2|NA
CASRGDTSNYGYTF
TGTGCCAGCAGGGGGGACACATCTAACTATGGCTACACCTTC
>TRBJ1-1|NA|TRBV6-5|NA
CASSPEGSGTEAFF
TGTGCCAGCAGCCCCGAAGGGTCGGGGACTGAAGCTTTCTTT
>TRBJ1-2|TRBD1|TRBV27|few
CASKPDSYRGDGYTF
TGTGCCAGCAAGCCAGATAGTTACAGGGGAGACGGCTACACCTTC
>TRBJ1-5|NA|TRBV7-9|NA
CASSSRRGQPQHF
TGTGCCAGCAGTTCCCGCCGAGGGCAGCCCCAGCATTTT
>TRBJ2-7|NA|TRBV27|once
CASRVRGGSYEQYF
TGTGCCAGCAGGGTGCGAGGCGGCTCCTACGAGCAGTACTTC
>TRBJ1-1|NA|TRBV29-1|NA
CSFRDTGSEAFF
TGCAGCTTCCGGGACACGGGCTCTGAAGCTTTCTTT
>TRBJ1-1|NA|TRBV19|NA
CASSPGTEAFF
TGTGCCAGTAGTCCAGGCACTGAAGCTTTCTTT
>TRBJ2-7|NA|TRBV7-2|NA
CASSLSFGKQYF
TGTGCCAGCAGCTTATCGTTCGGTAAGCAGTACTTC
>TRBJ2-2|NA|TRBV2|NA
CASSEDHTGFRPGELFF
TGTGCCAGCAGTGAAGACCATACAGGGTTTCGACCTGGGGAGCTGTTTTTT
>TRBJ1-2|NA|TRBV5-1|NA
CASSLSSAPSIDGYTF
TGCGCCAGCAGCCTCTCGTCTGCTCCGTCTATCGATGGCTACACCTTC
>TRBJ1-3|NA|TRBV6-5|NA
CASSYSRGNTIYF
TGTGCCAGCAGTTACTCGCGGGGAAACACCATATATTTT